The 25 T cell receptor beta chains below all came from one sample that was sequenced in a study of T cells in Graves' hyperthyroidism and ophthalmopathy. RNA transcripts gave rise to amplified TCR beta CDR3 regions. Initially, a first-round RT-PCR of the TCR CDR3 employed the HTBI primer set. In TCRdb, the multiplex PCR reads were re-called with MiXCR into one record per CDR3 protein. The sample includes about 200,000 distinct CDR3 sequences, about a sixth of them seen just once. The sample was blood. These receptors came from a woman aged 45-59 years with Graves' hyperthyroidism.

The chain carries TRBV7-2 and TRBJ2-2; the match to TRBD2 covers 7 bases. There are 15 residues in the CDR3. CDR1 is SGHTA, CDR2 FQGNSA, per germline. J lost 5 bases, V lost 5 bases, and 8 bases had no gene match. CDR3 in amino acids: CASSVSGGRTGELFF. CDR3 nucleotides: TGTGCCAGCAGCGTTTCGGGGGGACGAACCGGGGAGCTGTTTTTT. Looking up the rest from reference TRBV7-2 and TRBJ2-2 gives the full variable domain: GAGVSQSPSNKVTEKGKDVELRCDPISGHTALYWYRQSLGQGLEFLIYFQGNSAPDKSGLPSDRFSAERTGGSVSTLTIQRTQQEDSAVYLCASSVSGGRTGELFFGEGSRLTVL.

This clonotype showed up just a few times. The rearrangement uses TRBV6-4 and TRBJ1-5; D gene unclear. The germline V gene encodes CDR1 MRHNA and CDR2 SNTAGT. Between the trimmed V and J ends, which lost 5 bases and 5 bases, there was a span of 10 bases. The CDR3 spans 13 residues. The CDR3 loop is CASSFDPDQPQHF. CDR3 bases: TGTGCCAGCAGTTTCGACCCGGATCAGCCCCAGCATTTT.

This clonotype was observed at least ten times. The chain uses TRBV28 and TRBJ1-5, with 10 bases aligning to TRBD1. V shed 11 bases and J 6 bases; nucleotides not matched to a gene: 13. The CDR3 consists of 15 residues. Germline assignment: CDR1 MDHEN and CDR2 SYDVKM. CDR3: CAGGYRDRGIQPQHF. The CDR3 DNA sequence: TGTGCCGGGGGGTATCGGGACAGGGGTATTCAGCCCCAGCATTTT.

This clonotype has more than one count but fewer than ten. The genes are TRBV19 and TRBJ1-1; D unclear. Germline V gene lookup returns CDR1 LNHDA and CDR2 SQIVND (reference sequence). This CDR3 is 11 amino acids long. Trimming cost V 7 bases and J 7 bases, with 10 bases left between them. The DNA of the CDR3 is TGTGCCAGTAAAACTTACCGTGAAGCTTTCTTT. As protein: CASKTYREAFF.

This clonotype was observed at least ten times. The chain uses TRBV7-9 and TRBJ2-1; D is perhaps TRBD1 or TRBD2 (6 bases each). CDR1 and CDR2 (germline): SEHNR, FQNEAQ (reference sequence). This CDR3 contains 18 residues. Trimming took 2 bases from V and 5 from J, leaving 22 bases between them. As DNA, the CDR3 is TGTGCCAGCAGCTTACCGACCCTCCTGCGGGACACCCACAATGAGCAGTTCTTC. Amino acids: CASSLPTLLRDTHNEQFF.

The chain uses TRBV20-1 and TRBJ2-7, with D perhaps TRBD1 (6 bases). CDR1 is DFQATT and CDR2 is SNEGSKA in the germline V gene (reference sequence). This CDR3 has 14 residues. The ends were cut back, 6 bases at V and 0 bases at J, with 15 bases in the middle. Written as DNA, the CDR3 is TGCAGTGCCAACCCGGGACACAGCTCCTACGAGCAGTACTTC. Encoded protein: CSANPGHSSYEQYF.

This clonotype was found many times. This chain joins TRBV28 and TRBJ1-1; D possibly corresponds to TRBD1 (5 bases). The CDR3 is 14 residues long. V was cut by 3 bases and J by 6 bases, with 14 bases left in between. The V gene's germline CDR1 is MDHEN and CDR2 SYDVKM. CDR3 loop: CASSFFMGQPEAFF. The CDR3 DNA sequence: TGTGCCAGCAGTTTTTTCATGGGGCAACCTGAAGCTTTCTTT.

This clonotype was counted between two and nine times. The V and J genes are TRBV27 and TRBJ2-6, with unresolved D. The length of the CDR3 is 15 residues. Germline CDR1 is MNHEY and CDR2 is SMNVEV (reference sequence). V dropped 6 bases and J dropped 0 bases, with 9 bases sitting between them. The CDR3 DNA sequence: TGTGCCAGCAGCTCCGGAATCTCTGGGGCCAACGTCCTGACTTTC. As protein: CASSSGISGANVLTF.

The chain links TRBV6-2 or TRBV6-3 to TRBJ2-1; 11 nucleotides agree with TRBD2. CDR3 length equals 17 residues. From germline, CDR1 is MNHEY and CDR2 SVGEGT. J gave up 2 bases and V 2 bases, and 5 bases lay outside the gene matches. The CDR3 nucleotides read TGTGCCAGCAGTTACCCTAGCGGGAGGAGTCCCTACAATGAGCAGTTCTTC. Amino acids: CASSYPSGRSPYNEQFF.

This clonotype has at least ten counts. The V call is TRBV10-1, the J call TRBJ2-2; 7 bases align to TRBD2. The CDR3 spans 15 residues. Germline CDR1 is WNHNN and CDR2 is SYGVQD (reference sequence). V lost 4 bases to trimming and J lost 6 bases; unmatched junction nucleotides: 8. Here the CDR3 reads CASSGNSAGAGELFF. The CDR3 DNA reads as TGCGCCAGCAGTGGGAATAGCGCGGGGGCCGGGGAGCTGTTTTTT.

This clonotype was found many times. This rearrangement joins TRBV5-1 to TRBJ2-7, with D perhaps TRBD1 (6 bases). CDR1 SGHRS and CDR2 YFSETQ come from the germline V gene. The CDR3 runs 13 residues. V was trimmed by 5 bases and J by 3 bases, leaving 12 bases between them. The CDR3 nucleotides are TGCGCCAGCAGGGGGGCAGGGTACTACGAGCAGTACTTC. Amino acid sequence: CASRGAGYYEQYF.

At least ten counts were recorded for this clonotype. This chain connects TRBV11-2 to TRBJ1-1; D gene ambiguous. CDR3 size: 15 residues. V was shortened by 1 base and J by 1 base, with 10 bases between the two germline ends. In germline, CDR1 is SGHAT, CDR2 FQNNGV. CDR3 nucleotides: TGTGCCAGCAGCTTAGTGCGGACGGGGAACACTGAAGCTTTCTTT. This codes for CASSLVRTGNTEAFF.

This clonotype has a count of ten or more. The V gene is TRBV7-9, the J gene TRBJ2-5; D gene ambiguous. Looked up from germline, CDR1 is SEHNR and CDR2 is FQNEAQ (reference sequence). Trimming left V 3 bases short and J 5 bases short, with 4 bases between. This CDR3 has 11 amino acids. CDR3 nucleotides: TGTGCCAGCAGCTTTTCCGAGACCCAGTACTTC. Translating it yields CASSFSETQYF.

The sample holds many counts of this clonotype. The chain is built from TRBV7-9 and TRBJ1-1, with D maybe TRBD1 (6 bases). The CDR3 extends over 16 amino acids. Germline CDR1 is SEHNR and CDR2 is FQNEAQ (reference sequence). V lost 5 bases to trimming and J lost 4 bases, with 20 bases between them. CDR3: CASSTSTGQVGTEAFF. The CDR3 coding sequence is TGTGCCAGCAGCACTTCGACAGGTCAGGTCGGCACTGAAGCTTTCTTT.

This clonotype was seen at least ten times. The rearrangement joins TRBV12-3 or TRBV12-4 to TRBJ2-7; 7 bases align to TRBD2. The CDR3 consists of 14 residues. With 6 bases clipped from V and 3 bases from J, the junction kept 8 bases outside the gene matches. Here the CDR3 reads CASSLWGTNYEQYF. The CDR3 bases are TGTGCCAGCAGCCTTTGGGGGACTAACTACGAGCAGTACTTC.

The chain is built from TRBV15 and TRBJ1-5; D not resolved. V shed 0 bases and J shed 3 bases, with 9 bases lying between them. There are 15 residues in the CDR3. The germline V gene has CDR1 LNHNV and CDR2 YYDKDF (reference sequence). The CDR3 sequence: CATSRDLGYNQPQHF. The CDR3 DNA reads as TGTGCCACCAGCAGAGATTTGGGATACAATCAGCCCCAGCATTTT.

This clonotype was found many times. In DNA, the CDR3 is TGTGCCAGCAGTGAGGACAGATTGGTACGGGAGCAGTACTTC. Translating gives CASSEDRLVREQYF. This chain joins TRBV6-1 and TRBJ2-7, with a tentative D call TRBD1 (6 bases). Trimming took off 3 bases at V and 7 bases at J, with 16 bases between the two ends. This CDR3 has 14 amino acids. Germline V gene data show CDR1 as MNHNS and CDR2 as SASEGT.

This chain links TRBV6-2 or TRBV6-3 with TRBJ1-5; D is unclear. CDR1 is MNHEY and CDR2 is SVGEGT in the germline V gene. The CDR3 runs to 16 residues. V lost 5 bases, J lost 2 bases, and 16 bases lay in between. The CDR3 region is CASSLNNIAGNQPQHF. The DNA of the CDR3 is TGTGCCAGCAGTCTAAATAATATAGCTGGCAATCAGCCCCAGCATTTT.

This clonotype was observed at least ten times. At one boundary the junction diverges from the germline segment, which might be a read error. The chain combines TRBV20-1 with TRBJ2-7; D is ambiguous. The V gene's germline CDR1 is DFQATT and CDR2 SNEGSKA (reference sequence). This CDR3 is 14 amino acids long. The CDR3 protein is CSARRPSFSFEQYF. Written as DNA, the CDR3 is TGCAGTGCTAGACGCCCTTCATTCTCCTTCGAGCAGTACTTC.

This clonotype was seen a few times. V is TRBV4-2 and J is TRBJ1-5, with D maybe TRBD1 (6 bases). Germline CDR1 is LGHNA and CDR2 is YNFKEQ. The V and J ends lost 3 bases and 1 base respectively, with 13 bases between them. This CDR3 contains 16 residues. The CDR3 spells CASSQGGERSNQPQHF. In DNA, the CDR3 is TGTGCCAGCAGCCAGGGGGGCGAGAGAAGCAATCAGCCCCAGCATTTT.

The rearrangement links TRBV7-2 to TRBJ2-7; D is perhaps TRBD1 (6 bases). The CDR3 runs 14 residues. CDR1 SGHTA and CDR2 FQGNSA come from the germline V gene. The germline V and J ends were trimmed by 5 bases and 7 bases, with 18 bases remaining between them. The CDR3 coding sequence is TGTGCCAGCAGCCTTGGACAGCCGGGTGGAGAGCAGTACTTC. Protein sequence: CASSLGQPGGEQYF.

Ten or more counts support this clonotype. The chain uses TRBV20-1 and TRBJ1-1; D ambiguous. V shed 3 bases and J shed 0 bases, with 14 bases lying between them. The CDR3 sequence is 15 residues long. Per germline, CDR1 DFQATT and CDR2 SNEGSKA (reference sequence). The CDR3 DNA follows: TGCAGTGCTAGCGAGTCACAACCCATGAACACTGAAGCTTTCTTT. Amino acid sequence: CSASESQPMNTEAFF.

This clonotype was seen many times. V gene TRBV7-3 combines with J gene TRBJ2-7; 8 nucleotides line up with TRBD2. Germline lookup yields CDR1 SGHTA and CDR2 FQGTGA. CDR3 length: 16 amino acids. Trimming cost V 5 bases and J 0 bases; bases outside gene matches: 9. Written as DNA, the CDR3 is TGTGCCAGCAGCCCAAGGGGCGGGGGGAGCTCCTACGAGCAGTACTTC. This gives the protein CASSPRGGGSSYEQYF.

This clonotype was seen a handful of times. The chain uses TRBV20-1 and TRBJ1-2; tentative D call: TRBD1 (5 bases). This CDR3 has 12 amino acids. Germline CDR1 is DFQATT and CDR2 is SNEGSKA (reference sequence). Trimming left V 6 bases short and J 1 base short, with 9 bases between. CDR3 bases: TGCAGTGCAAGCAGGGATAACTATGGCTACACCTTC. This sequence encodes CSASRDNYGYTF.

This clonotype has more than one count but fewer than ten. The chain recombines TRBV30 with TRBJ2-3; D tentatively fits TRBD1 or TRBD2 (5 bases each). V gave up 2 bases and J gave up 1 base, with 13 bases separating them. The CDR3 is 15 residues long. The germline gives CDR1 GTSNPN, CDR2 SVGIG (reference sequence). This chain's CDR3 is CAWSLRGDGTDTQYF. In nucleotides, the CDR3 is TGTGCCTGGAGTTTGAGGGGCGACGGCACAGATACGCAGTATTTT.